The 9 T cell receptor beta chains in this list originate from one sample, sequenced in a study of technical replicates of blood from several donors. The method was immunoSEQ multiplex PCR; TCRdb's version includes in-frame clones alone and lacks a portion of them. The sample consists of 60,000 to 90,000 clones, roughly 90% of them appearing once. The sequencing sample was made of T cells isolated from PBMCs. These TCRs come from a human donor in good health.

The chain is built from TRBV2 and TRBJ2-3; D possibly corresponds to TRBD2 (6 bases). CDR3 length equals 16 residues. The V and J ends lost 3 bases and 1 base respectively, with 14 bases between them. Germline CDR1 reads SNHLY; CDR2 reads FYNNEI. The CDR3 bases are TGTGCCAGCAGTGAGAATAGAAGACTAGGCACAGATACGCAGTATTTT. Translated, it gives CASSENRRLGTDTQYF.

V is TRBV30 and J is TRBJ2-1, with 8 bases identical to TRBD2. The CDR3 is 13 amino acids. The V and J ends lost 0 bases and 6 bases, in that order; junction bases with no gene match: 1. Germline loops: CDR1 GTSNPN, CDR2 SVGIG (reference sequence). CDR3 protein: CAWSVGTSNEQFF. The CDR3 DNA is TGTGCCTGGAGTGTAGGGACTAGCAATGAGCAGTTCTTC.

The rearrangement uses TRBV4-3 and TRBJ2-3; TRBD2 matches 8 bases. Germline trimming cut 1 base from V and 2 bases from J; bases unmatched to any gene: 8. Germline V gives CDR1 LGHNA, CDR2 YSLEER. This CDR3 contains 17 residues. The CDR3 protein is CASSQGVAGFFTDTQYF. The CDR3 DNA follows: TGCGCCAGCAGCCAAGGGGTAGCGGGGTTCTTCACAGATACGCAGTATTTT.

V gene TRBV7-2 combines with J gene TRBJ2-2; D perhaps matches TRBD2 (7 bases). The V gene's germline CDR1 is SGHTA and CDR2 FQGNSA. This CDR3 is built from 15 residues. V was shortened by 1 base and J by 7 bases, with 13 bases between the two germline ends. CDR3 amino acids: CASSLGGGAFGELFF. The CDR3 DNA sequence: TGTGCCAGCAGCTTAGGGGGGGGCGCATTCGGGGAGCTGTTTTTT. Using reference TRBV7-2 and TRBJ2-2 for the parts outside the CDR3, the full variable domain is GAGVSQSPSNKVTEKGKDVELRCDPISGHTALYWYRQSLGQGLEFLIYFQGNSAPDKSGLPSDRFSAERTGGSVSTLTIQRTQQEDSAVYLCASSLGGGAFGELFFGEGSRLTVL.

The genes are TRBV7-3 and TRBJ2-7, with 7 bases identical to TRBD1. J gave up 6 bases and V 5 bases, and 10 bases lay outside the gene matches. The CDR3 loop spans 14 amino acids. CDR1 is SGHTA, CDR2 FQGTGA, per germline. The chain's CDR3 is CASSLTGIMGEQYF. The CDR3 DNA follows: TGTGCCAGCAGCCTGACAGGGATTATGGGCGAGCAGTACTTC.

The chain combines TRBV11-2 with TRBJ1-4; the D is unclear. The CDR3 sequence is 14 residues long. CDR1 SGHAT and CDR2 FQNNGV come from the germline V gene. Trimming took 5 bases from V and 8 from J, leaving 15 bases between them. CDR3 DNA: TGTGCCAGCAGCCGAGCGGGCGTACGGGAAAAACTGTTTTTT. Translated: CASSRAGVREKLFF.

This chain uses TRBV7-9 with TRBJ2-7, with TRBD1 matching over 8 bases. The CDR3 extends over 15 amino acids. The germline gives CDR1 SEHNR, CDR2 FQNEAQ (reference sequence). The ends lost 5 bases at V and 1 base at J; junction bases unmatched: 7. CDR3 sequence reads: CASSLDRGESYEQYF. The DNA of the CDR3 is TGTGCCAGCAGCCTCGACAGGGGCGAATCCTACGAGCAGTACTTC.

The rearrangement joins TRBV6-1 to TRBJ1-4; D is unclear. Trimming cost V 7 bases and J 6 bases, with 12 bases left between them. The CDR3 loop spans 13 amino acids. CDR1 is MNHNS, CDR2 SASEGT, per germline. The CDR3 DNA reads TGTGCCAGCACTCTTCGGGGTTATGAAAAACTGTTTTTT. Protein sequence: CASTLRGYEKLFF.

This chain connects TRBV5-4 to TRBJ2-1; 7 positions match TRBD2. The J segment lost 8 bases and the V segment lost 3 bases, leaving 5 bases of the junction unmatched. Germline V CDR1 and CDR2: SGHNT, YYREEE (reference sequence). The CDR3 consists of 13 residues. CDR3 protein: CASSSRDYHEQFF. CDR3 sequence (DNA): TGTGCCAGCAGCTCCCGGGACTATCATGAGCAGTTCTTC.